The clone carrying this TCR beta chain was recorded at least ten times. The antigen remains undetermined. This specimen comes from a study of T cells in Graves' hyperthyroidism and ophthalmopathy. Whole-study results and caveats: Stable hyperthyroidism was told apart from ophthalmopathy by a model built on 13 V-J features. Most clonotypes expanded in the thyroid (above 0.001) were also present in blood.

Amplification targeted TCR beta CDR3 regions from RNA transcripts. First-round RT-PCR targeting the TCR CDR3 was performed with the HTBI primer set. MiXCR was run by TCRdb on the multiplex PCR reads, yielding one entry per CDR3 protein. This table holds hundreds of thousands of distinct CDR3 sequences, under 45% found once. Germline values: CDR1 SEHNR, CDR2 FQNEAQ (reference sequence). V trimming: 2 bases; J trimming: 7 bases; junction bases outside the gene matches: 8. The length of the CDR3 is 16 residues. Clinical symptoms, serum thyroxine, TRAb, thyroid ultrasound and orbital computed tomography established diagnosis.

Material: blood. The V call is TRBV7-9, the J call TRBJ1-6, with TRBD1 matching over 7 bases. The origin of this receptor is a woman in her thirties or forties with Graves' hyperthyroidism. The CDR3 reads CASSLRSSGGNSPLHF. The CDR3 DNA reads TGTGCCAGCAGCTTACGGTCATCAGGGGGGAATTCACCCCTCCACTTT.